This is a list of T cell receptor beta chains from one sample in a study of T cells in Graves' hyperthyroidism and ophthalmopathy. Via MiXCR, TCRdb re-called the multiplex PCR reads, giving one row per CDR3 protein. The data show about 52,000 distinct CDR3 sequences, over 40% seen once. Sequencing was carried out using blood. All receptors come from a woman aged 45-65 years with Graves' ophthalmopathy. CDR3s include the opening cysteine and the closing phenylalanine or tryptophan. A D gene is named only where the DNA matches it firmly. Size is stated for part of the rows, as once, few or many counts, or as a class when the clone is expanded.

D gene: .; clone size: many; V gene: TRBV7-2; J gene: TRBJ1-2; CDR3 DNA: TGTGCCAGCAGCTTAGCGCTTCTGGGTAACTATGGCTACACCTTC; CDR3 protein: CASSLALLGNYGYTF
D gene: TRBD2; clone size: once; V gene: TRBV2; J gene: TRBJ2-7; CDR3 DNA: TGTGCCACGGGAGGGGCCTACGAGCAGTACTTC; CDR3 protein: CATGGAYEQYF
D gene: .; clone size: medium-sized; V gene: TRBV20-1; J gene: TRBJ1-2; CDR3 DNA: TGCAGTGTTATGCGGGGAATAGGGGGCTACACCTTC; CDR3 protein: CSVMRGIGGYTF
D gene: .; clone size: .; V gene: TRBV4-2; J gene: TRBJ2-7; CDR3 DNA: TGTGCCAGCAGCCGGACGTTATCCTACGAGCAGTACTTC; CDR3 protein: CASSRTLSYEQYF
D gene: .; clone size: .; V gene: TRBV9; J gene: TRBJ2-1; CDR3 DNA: TGTGCCAGCAGCGTAGAGTGGGGTCCCCACAATGAGCAGTTCTTC; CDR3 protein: CASSVEWGPHNEQFF
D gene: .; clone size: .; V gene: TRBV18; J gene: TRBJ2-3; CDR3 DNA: TGTGCCAGCTCACCATTTGCATCCTCTAGCACAGATACGCAGTATTTT; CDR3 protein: CASSPFASSSTDTQYF
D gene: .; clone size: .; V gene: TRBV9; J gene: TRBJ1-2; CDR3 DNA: TGTGCCAGCGGCGTAAGGGCAATGGACGGTCTAGGCTACACCTTC; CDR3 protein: CASGVRAMDGLGYTF
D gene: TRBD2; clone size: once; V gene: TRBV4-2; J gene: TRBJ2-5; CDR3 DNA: TGTGCCAGCAGCCCCGGGGGGGGCCGGTCAGAGACCCAGTACTTC; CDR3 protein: CASSPGGGRSETQYF
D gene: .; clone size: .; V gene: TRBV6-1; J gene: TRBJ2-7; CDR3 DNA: TGTGCCAGCAGCGAAGACAGGAGGAGCGCCTACGGGCAGTACTTC; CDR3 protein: CASSEDRRSAYGQYF
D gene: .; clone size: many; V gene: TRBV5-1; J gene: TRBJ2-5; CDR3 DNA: TGCGCCAGCAGCTATCAGACGGGGGGCCGGGAGACCCAGTACTTC; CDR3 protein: CASSYQTGGRETQYF
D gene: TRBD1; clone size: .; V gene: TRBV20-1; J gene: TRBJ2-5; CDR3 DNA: TGCAGTGCCTTTCCCGGACAGGGGCCGGGGGAGACCCAGTACTTC; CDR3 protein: CSAFPGQGPGETQYF
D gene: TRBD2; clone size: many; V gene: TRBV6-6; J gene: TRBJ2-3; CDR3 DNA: TGTGCCAGCAGATTCGGGACTAGCGGGAGAGCAGATACGCAGTATTTT; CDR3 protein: CASRFGTSGRADTQYF
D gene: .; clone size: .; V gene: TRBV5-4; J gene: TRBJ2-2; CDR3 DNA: TGTGCCAGCAGCTTGGAAGGGTTCGGGGAGCTGTTTTTT; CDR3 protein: CASSLEGFGELFF
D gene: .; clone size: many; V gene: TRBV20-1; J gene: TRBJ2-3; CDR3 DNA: TGCAGTGCTAGGGGGGGTAGCGCATCTTGGCCAGATACGCAGTATTTT; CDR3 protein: CSARGGSASWPDTQYF
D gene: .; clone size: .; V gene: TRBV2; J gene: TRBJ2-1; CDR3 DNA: TGTGCCAGCAGTCCTTCACAGGGGAGGTACGATGGCTACAATGAGCAGTTCTTC; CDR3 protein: CASSPSQGRYDGYNEQFF
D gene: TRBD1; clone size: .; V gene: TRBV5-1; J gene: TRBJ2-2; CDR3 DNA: TGCGCCAGCAGCGCCAGGGACAGGGTGACCGGGGAGCTGTTTTTT; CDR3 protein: CASSARDRVTGELFF
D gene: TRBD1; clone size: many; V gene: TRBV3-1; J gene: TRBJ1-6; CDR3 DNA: TGTGCCAGCAGCCTGACAGGGTATAATTCACCCCTCCACTTT; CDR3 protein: CASSLTGYNSPLHF